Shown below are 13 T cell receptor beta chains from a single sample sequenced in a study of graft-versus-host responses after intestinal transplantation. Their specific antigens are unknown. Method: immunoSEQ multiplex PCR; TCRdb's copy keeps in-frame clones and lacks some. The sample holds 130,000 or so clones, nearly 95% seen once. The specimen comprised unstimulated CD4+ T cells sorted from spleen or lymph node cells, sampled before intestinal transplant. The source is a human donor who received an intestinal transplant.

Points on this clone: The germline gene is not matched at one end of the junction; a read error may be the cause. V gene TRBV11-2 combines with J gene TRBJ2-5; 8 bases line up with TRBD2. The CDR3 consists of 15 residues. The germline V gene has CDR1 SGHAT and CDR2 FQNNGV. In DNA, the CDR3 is TGTGCCAGCAGCTTAGAAAATAGCGGGAAAGAGACCCGGTACTTC. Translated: CASSLENSGKETRYF.

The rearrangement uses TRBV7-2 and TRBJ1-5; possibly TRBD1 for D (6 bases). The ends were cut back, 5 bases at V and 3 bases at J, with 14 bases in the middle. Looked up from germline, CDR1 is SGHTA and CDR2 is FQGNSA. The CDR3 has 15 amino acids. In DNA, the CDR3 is TGTGCCAGCAGCCCGGCGGGGGCCCCCAATCAGCCCCAGCATTTT. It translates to CASSPAGAPNQPQHF. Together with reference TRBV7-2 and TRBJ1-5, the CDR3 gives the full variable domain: GAGVSQSPSNKVTEKGKDVELRCDPISGHTALYWYRQSLGQGLEFLIYFQGNSAPDKSGLPSDRFSAERTGGSVSTLTIQRTQQEDSAVYLCASSPAGAPNQPQHFGDGTRLSIL.

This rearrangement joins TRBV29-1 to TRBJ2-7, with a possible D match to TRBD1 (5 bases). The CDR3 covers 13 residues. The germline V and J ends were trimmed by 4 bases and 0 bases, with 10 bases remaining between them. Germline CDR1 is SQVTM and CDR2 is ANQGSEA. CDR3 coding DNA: TGCAGCGTTGGGGGCCGTAACTCCTACGAGCAGTACTTC. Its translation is CSVGGRNSYEQYF.

The CDR3 sequence is CASSLDGNQPQHF. Written as DNA, the CDR3 is TGTGCCAGCAGCTTAGATGGCAATCAGCCCCAGCATTTT. The chain uses TRBV7-2 and TRBJ1-5; no clear D gene. Trimming took 1 base from V and 2 from J, leaving 3 bases between them. Germline CDR1 SGHTA, CDR2 FQGNSA. The CDR3 is 13 residues long.

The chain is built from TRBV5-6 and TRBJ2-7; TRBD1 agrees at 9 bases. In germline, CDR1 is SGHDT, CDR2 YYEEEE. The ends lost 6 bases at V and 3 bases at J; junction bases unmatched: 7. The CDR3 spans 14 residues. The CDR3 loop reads CASNIQGAVYEQYF. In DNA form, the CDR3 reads TGTGCCAGCAACATACAGGGGGCGGTCTACGAGCAGTACTTC.

The CDR3 is CASSTGQYSYEQYF. Here the CDR3 DNA reads TGTGCCAGCAGTACCGGACAATACTCCTACGAGCAGTACTTC. The gene calls are TRBV6-5 and TRBJ2-7, with D perhaps matching TRBD1 (5 bases). The germline V and J ends were trimmed by 5 bases and 0 bases, with 11 bases remaining between them. Germline lookup yields CDR1 MNHEY and CDR2 SVGAGI. The CDR3 covers 14 residues.

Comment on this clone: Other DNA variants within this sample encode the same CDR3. This chain's CDR3 is CASSPRQNTEAFF. In DNA form, the CDR3 reads TGTGCCAGCAGCCCCAGACAGAACACTGAAGCTTTCTTT. The chain joins TRBV7-9 to TRBJ1-1; D is unresolved. The V gene lost 5 bases and the J gene lost 1 base, with 8 bases spanning the gap. The V gene's germline CDR1 is SEHNR and CDR2 FQNEAQ (reference sequence). The CDR3 length is 13 residues.

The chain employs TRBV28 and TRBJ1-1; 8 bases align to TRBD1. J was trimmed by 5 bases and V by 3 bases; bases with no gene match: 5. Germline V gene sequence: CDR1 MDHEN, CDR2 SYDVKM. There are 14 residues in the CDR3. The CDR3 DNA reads TGTGCCAGCAGTTTTTCAGGGGGCAGGACTGAAGCTTTCTTT. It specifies CASSFSGGRTEAFF.

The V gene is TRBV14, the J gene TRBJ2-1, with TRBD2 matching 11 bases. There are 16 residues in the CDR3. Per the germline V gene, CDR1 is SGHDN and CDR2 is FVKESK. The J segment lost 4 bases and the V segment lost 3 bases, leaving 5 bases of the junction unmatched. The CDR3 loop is CASSQIGLAGYNEQFF. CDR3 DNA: TGTGCCAGCAGCCAGATAGGACTAGCGGGTTACAATGAGCAGTTCTTC.

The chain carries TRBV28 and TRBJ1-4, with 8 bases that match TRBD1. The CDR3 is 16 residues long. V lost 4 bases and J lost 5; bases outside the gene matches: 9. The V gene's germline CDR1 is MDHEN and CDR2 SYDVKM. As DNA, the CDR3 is TGTGCCAGCAGTTCTAGACAGGGGAGGTGGAATGAAAAACTGTTTTTT. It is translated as CASSSRQGRWNEKLFF. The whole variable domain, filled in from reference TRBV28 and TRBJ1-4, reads DVKVTQSSRYLVKRTGEKVFLECVQDMDHENMFWYRQDPGLGLRLIYFSYDVKMKEKGDIPEGYSVSREKKERFSLILESASTNQTSMYLCASSSRQGRWNEKLFFGSGTQLSVL.

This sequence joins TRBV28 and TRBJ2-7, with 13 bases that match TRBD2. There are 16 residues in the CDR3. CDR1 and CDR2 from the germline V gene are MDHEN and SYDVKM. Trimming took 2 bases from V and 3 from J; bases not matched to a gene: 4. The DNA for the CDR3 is TGTGCCAGCAGTTTACAGACTAGCGGGAGGCGCTACGAGCAGTACTTC. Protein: CASSLQTSGRRYEQYF.

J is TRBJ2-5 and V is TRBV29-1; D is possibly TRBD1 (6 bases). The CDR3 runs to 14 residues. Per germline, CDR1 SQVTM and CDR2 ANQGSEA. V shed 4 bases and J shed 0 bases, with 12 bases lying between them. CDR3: CSVALQGYQETQYF. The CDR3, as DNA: TGCAGCGTTGCCCTGCAGGGGTACCAAGAGACCCAGTACTTC.

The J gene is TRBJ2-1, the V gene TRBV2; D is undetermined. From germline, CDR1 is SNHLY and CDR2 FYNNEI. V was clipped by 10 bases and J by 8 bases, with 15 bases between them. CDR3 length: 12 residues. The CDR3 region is CAILDEVDEQFF. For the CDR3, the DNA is TGTGCCATCCTGGATGAGGTGGATGAGCAGTTCTTC.